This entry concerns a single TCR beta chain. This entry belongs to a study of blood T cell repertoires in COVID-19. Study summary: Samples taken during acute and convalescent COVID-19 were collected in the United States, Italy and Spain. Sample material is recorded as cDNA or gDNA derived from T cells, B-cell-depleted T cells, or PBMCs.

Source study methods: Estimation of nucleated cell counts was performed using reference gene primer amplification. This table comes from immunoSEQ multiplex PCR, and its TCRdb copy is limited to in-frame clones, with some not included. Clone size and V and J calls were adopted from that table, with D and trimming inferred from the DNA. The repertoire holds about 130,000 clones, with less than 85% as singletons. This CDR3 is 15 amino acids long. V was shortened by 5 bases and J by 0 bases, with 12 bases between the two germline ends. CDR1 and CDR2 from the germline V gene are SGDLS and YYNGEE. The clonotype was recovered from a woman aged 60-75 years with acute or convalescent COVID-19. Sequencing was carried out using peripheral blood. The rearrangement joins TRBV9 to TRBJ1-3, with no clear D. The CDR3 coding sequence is TGTGCCAGCAGTCCTTCTGTTAGCTCTGGAAACACCATATATTTT. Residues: CASSPSVSSGNTIYF.